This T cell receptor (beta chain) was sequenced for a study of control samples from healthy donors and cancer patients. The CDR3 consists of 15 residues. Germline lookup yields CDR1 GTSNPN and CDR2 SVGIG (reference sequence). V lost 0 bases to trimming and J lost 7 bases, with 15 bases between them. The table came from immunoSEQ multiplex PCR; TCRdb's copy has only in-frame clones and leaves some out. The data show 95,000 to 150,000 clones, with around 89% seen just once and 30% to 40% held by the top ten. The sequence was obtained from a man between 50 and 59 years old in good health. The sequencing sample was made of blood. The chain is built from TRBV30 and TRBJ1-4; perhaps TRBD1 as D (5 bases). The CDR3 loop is CAWSVPAGLGEKLFF. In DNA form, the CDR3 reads TGTGCCTGGAGTGTACCCGCAGGGTTGGGTGAAAAACTGTTTTTT.